These 20 T cell receptor beta chains were all obtained from the same sample, sequenced in a study of shared clonotypes between healthy human individuals. CD45RO-negative, CCR7-positively selected cells formed the naive CD8 fraction, excluding terminally differentiated effector memory CD45RA+ cells. Measured with immunoSEQ multiplex PCR; TCRdb has only the in-frame clones, and not every one. This sample has some 1,900,000 clones, with about 94% found just once. Sequences were obtained from naive CD8+ T cells sorted from blood. The receptors shown here come from a man between 18 and 29 years old in good health.

This chain connects TRBV5-4 to TRBJ2-6, with D uncertain. The CDR3 consists of 15 residues. The germline V gene encodes CDR1 SGHNT and CDR2 YYREEE (reference sequence). The ends were cut back, 4 bases at V and 3 bases at J, with 11 bases in the middle. The CDR3 DNA reads as TGTGCCAGCAGCCCTGGCCCTTTTGGGGCCAACGTCCTGACTTTC. It specifies CASSPGPFGANVLTF.

Comments on this clone: The sample holds other DNA sequences that translate to the same CDR3. The chain carries TRBV6-5 and TRBJ2-7, with a weak D call TRBD2 (6 bases). Trimming took off 0 bases at V and 6 bases at J, with 9 bases between the two ends. In germline, CDR1 is MNHEY, CDR2 SVGAGI. CDR3 length: 13 amino acids. The CDR3 reads CASSYSSGSEQYF. In DNA, the CDR3 is TGTGCCAGCAGTTACTCGTCCGGGAGCGAGCAGTACTTC.

The chain carries TRBV29-1 and TRBJ2-7; no definite D call. Between the trimmed V and J ends, which lost 6 bases and 3 bases, there was a span of 6 bases. Per the germline V gene, CDR1 is SQVTM and CDR2 is ANQGSEA. This CDR3 has 10 amino acids. The CDR3 protein is CSVMSYEQYF. The CDR3 DNA follows: TGCAGCGTCATGAGCTACGAGCAGTACTTC.

The chain combines TRBV29-1 with TRBJ2-7; 10 bases map to TRBD2. This CDR3 contains 15 residues. After removal of 1 base from V and 4 bases from J, the junction contained 7 bases not matched to a gene. The germline V gene encodes CDR1 SQVTM and CDR2 ANQGSEA. The CDR3 nucleotides read TGCAGCGTTGAAGGGGGGGAACTAGCGGGGTACGAGCAGTACTTC. Its translation is CSVEGGELAGYEQYF.

The J gene is TRBJ2-2, the V gene TRBV4-1, with 7 bases aligning to TRBD2. This CDR3 is built from 18 residues. Germline loops: CDR1 MGHRA, CDR2 YSYEKL. Trimming took 0 bases from V and 6 from J; bases not matched to a gene: 13. CDR3: CASSQDPPGAGVSGELFF. CDR3 nucleotide sequence: TGCGCCAGCAGCCAAGATCCCCCAGGCGCGGGAGTTTCCGGGGAGCTGTTTTTT.

The rearrangement joins TRBV7-2 to TRBJ2-3; 10 bases map to TRBD2. With V trimmed by 4 bases and J by 2 bases, 3 bases remained unmatched. Looked up from germline, CDR1 is SGHTA and CDR2 is FQGNSA. There are 15 residues in the CDR3. In nucleotides, the CDR3 is TGTGCCAGCAGCTACACTAGCGGGGCCACAGATACGCAGTATTTT. Protein: CASSYTSGATDTQYF.

The chain combines TRBV19 with TRBJ2-7; 8 nucleotides line up with TRBD1. The CDR3 spans 18 residues. Germline CDR1 reads LNHDA; CDR2 reads SQIVND (reference sequence). Trimming removed 3 bases from V and 2 bases from J; junction bases left unmatched: 15. Here the CDR3 DNA reads TGTGCCAGTAGTATTGATCCCGACAGGGGTCCCGCCCCCTACGAGCAGTACTTC. Its protein is CASSIDPDRGPAPYEQYF. Looking up the rest from reference TRBV19 and TRBJ2-7 gives the full variable domain: DGGITQSPKYLFRKEGQNVTLSCEQNLNHDAMYWYRQDPGQGLRLIYYSQIVNDFQKGDIAEGYSVSREKKESFPLTVTSAQKNPTAFYLCASSIDPDRGPAPYEQYFGPGTRLTVT.

The J gene is TRBJ1-1, the V gene TRBV6-5, with TRBD1 matching 8 bases. J lost 1 base, V lost 4 bases, and 5 bases had no gene match. The CDR3 is made up of 15 amino acids. CDR1 and CDR2 from the germline V gene are MNHEY and SVGAGI. The CDR3 sequence is CASSSGTGRNTEAFF. CDR3 bases: TGTGCCAGCAGTTCTGGGACAGGTCGGAACACTGAAGCTTTCTTT.

The chain combines TRBV7-9 with TRBJ2-3; a possible D gene is TRBD2 (5 bases). The CDR3 is 15 amino acids. Trimming took off 4 bases at V and 6 bases at J, with 17 bases between the two ends. Germline CDR1 and CDR2: SEHNR and FQNEAQ (reference sequence). The CDR3: CASSSVSGTADTQYF. CDR3 DNA sequence: TGTGCCAGCAGCTCCGTCAGCGGCACAGCCGATACGCAGTATTTT.

The chain links TRBV5-6 to TRBJ2-7; no clear D gene. V was trimmed by 4 bases and J by 5 bases, leaving 16 bases between them. The CDR3 sequence is 14 residues long. Germline loops: CDR1 SGHDT, CDR2 YYEEEE. The CDR3 nucleotides read TGTGCCAGCAGCAGCTGGACGGGCTCTGACGAGCAGTACTTC. Its translation is CASSSWTGSDEQYF.

The chain combines TRBV5-4 with TRBJ2-3; D gene unclear. CDR1 and CDR2 from the germline V gene are SGHNT and YYREEE (reference sequence). V gave up 5 bases and J gave up 0 bases, with 4 bases separating them. The CDR3 totals 12 residues. In DNA form, the CDR3 reads TGTGCCAGCAGTAGAAGCACAGATACGCAGTATTTT. Translation: CASSRSTDTQYF. The complete variable domain, with remaining parts taken from reference TRBV5-4 and TRBJ2-3, reads ETGVTQSPTHLIKTRGQQVTLRCSSQSGHNTVSWYQQALGQGPQFIFQYYREEENGRGNFPPRFSGLQFPNYSSELNVNALELDDSALYLCASSRSTDTQYFGPGTRLTVL.

This chain joins TRBV11-2 and TRBJ2-3, with 12 positions matching TRBD2. The CDR3 sequence is 15 residues long. Losses at the gene ends were 5 bases for V and 6 bases for J; bases not matched to a gene: 6. Germline V gene data show CDR1 as SGHAT and CDR2 as FQNNGV. The CDR3 nucleotides read TGTGCCAGCAGCCTAGCGGGAGGGCCGCAGGATACGCAGTATTTT. Translation: CASSLAGGPQDTQYF.

For the CDR3, the DNA is TGTGCCAGCAGCGTAGATGGGGAGGGAAAACTGTTTTTT. Its protein is CASSVDGEGKLFF. The chain joins TRBV9 to TRBJ1-4; the D is unclear. V was pared by 0 bases and J by 10 bases, with 10 bases between. Germline values: CDR1 SGDLS, CDR2 YYNGEE. The CDR3 runs 13 residues.

This rearrangement joins TRBV7-9 to TRBJ2-7; D gene ambiguous. The CDR3 extends over 11 amino acids. V lost 8 bases, J lost 7 bases, and 12 bases lay in between. Per germline, CDR1 SEHNR and CDR2 FQNEAQ (reference sequence). The CDR3 DNA follows: TGTGCCAGCGGGTTGATGAGTGAGCAGTACTTC. Translated, it gives CASGLMSEQYF.

A word on this clone: At one end the junction does not follow the germline gene, possibly because of a read error. V and J are TRBV4-3 and TRBJ2-1; D remains ambiguous. There are 13 residues in the CDR3. Germline loops: CDR1 LGHNA, CDR2 YSLEER. The CDR3 loop reads CASSHLSDNEQFF. The CDR3 DNA reads as TGCGCCAGCAGCCACCTCTCCGACAATGAGCAGTTCTTC.

CDR3 region: CAISLAGFTDTQYF. Written as DNA, the CDR3 is TGTGCCATCAGCCTAGCGGGTTTCACAGATACGCAGTATTTT. The chain uses TRBV10-3 and TRBJ2-3; 8 positions agree with TRBD2. The CDR3 is 14 amino acids. Trimming cost V 6 bases and J 2 bases; bases outside gene matches: 4. Germline CDR1 ENHRY, CDR2 SYGVKD.

The V call is TRBV28, the J call TRBJ1-1; 10 bases align to TRBD1. V was pared by 5 bases and J by 1 base, with 10 bases of the junction left unmatched. The CDR3 length is 17 residues. The germline V gene encodes CDR1 MDHEN and CDR2 SYDVKM. CDR3 DNA sequence: TGTGCCAGCAGTAGGGGAGGGACAGGGGTGAGGAACACTGAAGCTTTCTTT. Encoded protein: CASSRGGTGVRNTEAFF.

This chain links TRBV6-5 with TRBJ1-1; D uncertain. CDR3 length: 15 amino acids. Germline loops: CDR1 MNHEY, CDR2 SVGAGI. The germline V and J ends were trimmed by 2 bases and 5 bases, with 15 bases remaining between them. The CDR3 nucleotides are TGTGCCAGCAGTTACGTTTCGGGGATCGGAACTGAAGCTTTCTTT. Translating it yields CASSYVSGIGTEAFF.

CDR3 DNA: TGTGCCAGCAGCGTAGCTGGGGACAGCTATTCACCCCTCCACTTT. The encoded protein is CASSVAGDSYSPLHF. The V call is TRBV9, the J call TRBJ1-6, with TRBD1 matching over 7 bases. The CDR3 is made up of 15 amino acids. After removal of 0 bases from V and 8 bases from J, the junction contained 5 bases not matched to a gene. Germline CDR1 is SGDLS and CDR2 is YYNGEE.

The chain links TRBV11-1 to TRBJ2-7, with unresolved D. The germline CDR1 and CDR2 sequences are SGHAT and FQDESV (reference sequence). The CDR3 is 12 residues long. V shed 2 bases and J shed 6 bases, with 8 bases lying between them. The CDR3 here is CASSLYAGEQYF. The DNA for the CDR3 is TGTGCCAGCAGCTTATATGCAGGCGAGCAGTACTTC.